This T cell receptor beta chain emerged from a study of PD-1 blockade in classical Hodgkin lymphoma. V was trimmed by 5 bases and J by 3 bases, leaving 16 bases between them. The germline CDR1 and CDR2 sequences are SNHLY and FYNNEI. The CDR3 runs 15 residues. Described time point: cycle 4 day 1 (C4D1), after 6 weeks of nivolumab. Brentuximab vedotin exposure varied, and every patient relapsed after autologous stem cell transplantation. Complete response, partial response or progressive disease were the best responses. Findings and limits, study-wide: Significant TCR diversity gains by C4D1 occurred in CD4+ but not CD8+ cells. Newly diagnosed patients and complete responders had comparable diversity at baseline.

The protocol was immunoSEQ multiplex PCR, while the TCRdb copy is restricted to in-frame clones and leaves out a portion. The table lists 110,000 or so clones, more than 70% of them singletons, with roughly 19% in the top ten. Comment on this clone: Its specificity is unknown.

Sample: peripheral blood mononuclear cells (PBMCs), taken before the fourth cycle of nivolumab. The chain employs TRBV2 and TRBJ1-1; perhaps TRBD1 as D (6 bases). The source is a human donor with classical Hodgkin lymphoma. In DNA form, the CDR3 reads TGTGCCAGCAGTTCTAGGGGGACACCCGACACTGAAGCTTTCTTT. Translation: CASSSRGTPDTEAFF.